The 8 T cell receptor beta chains listed next were all sequenced from one sample in a study of blood T cell repertoires in COVID-19. Measured with immunoSEQ multiplex PCR; TCRdb has only the in-frame clones, and not every one. The sample holds 180,000 or so clones; 60% to 80% are singletons and the top ten take roughly an eighth. Input material: PBMCs or T cells enriched from blood (not recorded which). The receptor set was obtained from a man aged 55 to 70 who had been exposed to COVID-19.

Remarks on this clone: At one boundary the junction diverges from the germline segment, which might be a read error. The chain uses TRBV7-2 and TRBJ1-1; D ambiguous. The germline gives CDR1 SGHTA, CDR2 FQGNSA. The CDR3 spans 14 residues. CDR3 region: CASSLDTANTEAFF. The CDR3 DNA sequence: TGTGCCAGTAGCTTAGATACAGCTAACACTGAAGCTTTCTTT. The full variable domain, in which reference TRBV7-2 and TRBJ1-1 provide the parts outside the CDR3, is GAGVSQSPSNKVTEKGKDVELRCDPISGHTALYWYRQSLGQGLEFLIYFQGNSAPDKSGLPSDRFSAERTGGSVSTLTIQRTQQEDSAVYLCASSLDTANTEAFFGQGTRLTVV.

The chain links TRBV21-1 to TRBJ1-4; TRBD1 is the table's D call and was not checked against the DNA. TRBV21-1 is given as a pseudogene. The CDR3 contains 14 residues. The CDR3 loop reads CASSSKGSNEKLFF. The CDR3 bases are TGTGCCAGCAGCTCTAAGGGGTCTAATGAAAAACTGTTTTTT.

This chain links TRBV30 with TRBJ2-2, with D maybe TRBD1 (5 bases). The CDR3 is 12 amino acids. Between the trimmed V and J ends, which lost 5 bases and 2 bases, there was a span of 6 bases. CDR1 and CDR2 from the germline V gene are GTSNPN and SVGIG (reference sequence). The CDR3 bases are TGTGCCTGGGGGGCAAACACCGGGGAGCTGTTTTTT. Its translation is CAWGANTGELFF.

The rearrangement joins TRBV10-2 to TRBJ2-7, with D possibly TRBD2 on 5 matching bases. The CDR3 spans 14 residues. Germline V gives CDR1 WSHSY, CDR2 SAAADI. V was trimmed by 4 bases and J by 7 bases, leaving 17 bases between them. CDR3 sequence reads: CASSVPSHQGEQYF. The DNA of the CDR3 is TGCGCCAGCAGTGTTCCTAGCCACCAAGGGGAGCAGTACTTC.

Only one count was recorded for this clone. This chain links TRBV6-4 with TRBJ1-4, with 7 bases matching TRBD1. The CDR3 is 15 amino acids. Germline CDR1 reads MRHNA; CDR2 reads SNTAGT. V shed 6 bases and J 5 bases; nucleotides not matched to a gene: 9. CDR3 sequence: CASRPGDSPNEKLFF. The CDR3 region has the DNA TGTGCCAGCAGACCCGGGGACAGCCCGAATGAAAAACTGTTTTTT.

With regard to this clone: The DNA is left out, because the CDR3 cannot be placed on it with certainty; the CDR3 is given as TCRdb lists it. The rearrangement uses TRBV4-3 and TRBJ1-3; TRBD1 was called by the table and not checked on the DNA. The CDR3 has 18 residues if both end residues are counted. The V gene's germline CDR1 is LGHNA and CDR2 YSLEER. CDR3 loop: CASSQEFRAREGRNTIYF.

This chain links TRBV27 with TRBJ2-2, with D perhaps matching TRBD1 (5 bases). Germline V CDR1 and CDR2: MNHEY, SMNVEV (reference sequence). Trimming left V 5 bases short and J 2 bases short, with 12 bases between. This CDR3 is 15 amino acids long. DNA for the CDR3: TGTGCCAGCAGTATCCGGACACGCAACACCGGGGAGCTGTTTTTT. Protein product: CASSIRTRNTGELFF.

The rearrangement uses TRBV6-5 and TRBJ2-7, with TRBD1 matching 7 bases. This CDR3 region has 16 residues. J was trimmed by 3 bases and V by 0 bases; bases with no gene match: 8. The germline gives CDR1 MNHEY, CDR2 SVGAGI. The CDR3 DNA is TGTGCCAGCAGTTACTCTGGACAGGCTTCTAACTACGAGCAGTACTTC. This gives the protein CASSYSGQASNYEQYF.